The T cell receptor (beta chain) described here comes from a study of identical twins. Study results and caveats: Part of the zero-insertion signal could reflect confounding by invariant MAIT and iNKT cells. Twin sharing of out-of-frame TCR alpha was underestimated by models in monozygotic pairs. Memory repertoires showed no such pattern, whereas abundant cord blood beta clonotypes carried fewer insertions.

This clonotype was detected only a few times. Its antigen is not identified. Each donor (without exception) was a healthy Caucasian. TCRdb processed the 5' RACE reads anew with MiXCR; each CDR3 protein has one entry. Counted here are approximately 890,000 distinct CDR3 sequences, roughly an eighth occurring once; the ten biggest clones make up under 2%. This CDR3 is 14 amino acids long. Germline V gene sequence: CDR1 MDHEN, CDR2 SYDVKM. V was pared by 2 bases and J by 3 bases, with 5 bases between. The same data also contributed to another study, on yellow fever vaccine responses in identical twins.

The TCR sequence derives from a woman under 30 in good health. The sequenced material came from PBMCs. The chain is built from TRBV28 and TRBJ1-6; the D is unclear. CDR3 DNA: TGTGCCAGCAGTTTAACCTACTATAATTCACCCCTCCACTTT. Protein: CASSLTYYNSPLHF. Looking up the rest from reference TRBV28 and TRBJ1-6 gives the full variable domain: DVKVTQSSRYLVKRTGEKVFLECVQDMDHENMFWYRQDPGLGLRLIYFSYDVKMKEKGDIPEGYSVSREKKERFSLILESASTNQTSMYLCASSLTYYNSPLHFGNGTRLTVT.